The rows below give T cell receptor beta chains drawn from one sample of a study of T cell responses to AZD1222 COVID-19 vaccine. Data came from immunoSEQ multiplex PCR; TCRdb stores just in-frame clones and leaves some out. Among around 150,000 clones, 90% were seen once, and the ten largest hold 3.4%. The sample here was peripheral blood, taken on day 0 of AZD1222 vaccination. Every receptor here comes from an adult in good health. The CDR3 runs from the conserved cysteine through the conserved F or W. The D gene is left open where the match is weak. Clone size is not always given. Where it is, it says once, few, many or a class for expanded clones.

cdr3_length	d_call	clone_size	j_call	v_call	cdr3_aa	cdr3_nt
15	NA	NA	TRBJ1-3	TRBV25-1	CASSVGLFSGNTIYF	TGTGCCAGCAGTGTCGGGTTGTTCTCTGGAAACACCATATATTTT
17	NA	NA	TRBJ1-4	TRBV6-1	CASSVDSFVATNEKLFF	TGTGCCAGCAGTGTGGACTCCTTTGTTGCAACTAATGAAAAACTGTTTTTT
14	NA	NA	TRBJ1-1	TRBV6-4	CASSDNGPGTEAFF	TGTGCCAGCAGTGACAACGGTCCGGGCACTGAAGCTTTCTTT
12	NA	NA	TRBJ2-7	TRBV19	CASSERQYEQYF	TGTGCCAGTAGTGAGAGACAGTACGAGCAGTACTTC
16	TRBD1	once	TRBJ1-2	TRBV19	CASNRPGTGPNYGYTF	TGTGCCAGTAATCGGCCCGGGACAGGGCCTAACTATGGCTACACCTTC
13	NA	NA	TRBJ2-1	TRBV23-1	CASSHLADNEQFF	TGCGCCAGCAGTCATCTAGCCGATAATGAGCAGTTCTTC
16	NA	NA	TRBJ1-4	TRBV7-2	CASSLWGGAANEKLFF	TGTGCCAGCAGCCTATGGGGGGGAGCAGCTAATGAAAAACTGTTTTTT
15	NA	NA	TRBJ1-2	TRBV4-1	CASSQESAELSGYTF	TGCGCCAGCAGCCAAGAATCGGCAGAACTATCCGGCTACACCTTC
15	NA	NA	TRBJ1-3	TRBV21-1	CASSQDGGGGNTIYF	TGTGCCAGCAGCCAGGACGGAGGAGGTGGAAACACCATATATTTT
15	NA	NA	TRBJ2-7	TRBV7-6	CASSLGAGRPYEQYF	TGTGCCAGCAGCTTAGGGGCAGGGCGACCCTACGAGCAGTACTTC
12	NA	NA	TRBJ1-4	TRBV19	CASSIGQGKLFF	TGTGCCAGTAGTATTGGACAAGGAAAACTGTTTTTT
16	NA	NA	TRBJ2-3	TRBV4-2	CASSQLSPASTDTQYF	TGTGCCAGCAGCCAGCTCAGCCCCGCTAGCACAGATACGCAGTATTTT
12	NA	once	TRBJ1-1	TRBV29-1	CSVGGLNTEAFF	TGCAGCGTTGGTGGTTTGAACACTGAAGCTTTCTTT
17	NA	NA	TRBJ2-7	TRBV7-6	CASRPPWAGQIFYEQYF	TGTGCCAGCAGGCCCCCTTGGGCGGGACAGATCTTCTACGAGCAGTACTTC
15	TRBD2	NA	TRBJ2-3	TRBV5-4	CASSLASGVSDTQYF	TGTGCCAGCAGCTTGGCGAGCGGGGTCTCAGATACGCAGTATTTT
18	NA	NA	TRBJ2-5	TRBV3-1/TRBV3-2	CASSQVSRGFGAQETQYF	TGTGCCAGCAGCCAAGTTTCTCGGGGTTTTGGCGCTCAAGAGACCCAGTACTTC
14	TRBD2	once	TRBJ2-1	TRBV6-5	CASSSAGGWDEQFF	TGTGCCAGCAGTTCAGCGGGAGGGTGGGATGAGCAGTTCTTC
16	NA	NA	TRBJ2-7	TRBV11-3	CASSLGNRAFGYEQYF	TGTGCCAGCAGCTTAGGAAACAGGGCATTTGGCTACGAGCAGTACTTC
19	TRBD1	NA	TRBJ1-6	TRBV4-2	CASSQETLGTAAYNSPLHF	TGTGCCAGCAGCCAAGAGACCCTTGGGACAGCTGCTTATAATTCACCCCTCCACTTT
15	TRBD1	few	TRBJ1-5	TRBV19	CASRQQGQGDQPQHF	TGTGCCAGTAGACAACAGGGACAGGGGGATCAGCCCCAGCATTTT
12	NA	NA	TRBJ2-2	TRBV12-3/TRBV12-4	CATKISPGELFF	TGTGCCACCAAGATAAGCCCCGGGGAGCTGTTTTTT
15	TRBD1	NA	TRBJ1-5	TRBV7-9	CASSVDRVGNQPQHF	TGTGCCAGCAGCGTCGACAGGGTCGGCAATCAGCCCCAGCATTTT
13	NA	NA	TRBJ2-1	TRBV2	CASNPSSYNEQFF	TGTGCCAGCAACCCTAGCTCCTACAATGAGCAGTTCTTC
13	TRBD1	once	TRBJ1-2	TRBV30	CAWATGRDGGYTF	TGTGCCTGGGCGACAGGGCGGGACGGTGGCTACACCTTC
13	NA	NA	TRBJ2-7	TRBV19	CASSIPSSGAQYF	TGTGCCAGTAGTATCCCCTCCTCAGGTGCGCAGTACTTC
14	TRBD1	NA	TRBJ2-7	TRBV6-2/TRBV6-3	CASSYRTGGYEQYF	TGTGCCAGCAGTTACAGGACAGGGGGCTACGAGCAGTACTTC
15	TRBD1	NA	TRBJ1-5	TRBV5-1	CASSWGQGKEQPQHF	TGCGCCAGCAGCTGGGGACAGGGAAAAGAGCAGCCCCAGCATTTT
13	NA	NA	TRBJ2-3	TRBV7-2	CASSRIGTDTQYF	TGTGCCAGCAGCCGGATAGGGACAGATACGCAGTATTTT
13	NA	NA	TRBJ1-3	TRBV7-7	CASAPDGGNTIYF	TGTGCTAGCGCCCCGGACGGGGGGAACACCATATATTTT
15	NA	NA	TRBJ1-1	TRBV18	CASSPLDGGGTEAFF	TGTGCCAGCTCACCTCTGGACGGCGGTGGCACTGAAGCTTTCTTT
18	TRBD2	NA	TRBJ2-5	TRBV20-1	CSASGSQIPGLGLETQYF	TGCAGTGCTAGTGGTTCCCAAATTCCGGGACTAGGCTTGGAGACCCAGTACTTC
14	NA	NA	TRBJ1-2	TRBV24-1	CATSDLDNNYGYTF	TGTGCCACCAGTGATTTGGACAATAACTATGGCTACACCTTC
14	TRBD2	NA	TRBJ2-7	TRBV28	CASRSSGTTYEQYF	TGTGCCAGCAGAAGTAGCGGGACGACCTACGAGCAGTACTTC
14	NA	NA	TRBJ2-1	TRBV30	CAWMQAGYYNEQFF	TGTGCCTGGATGCAGGCGGGTTACTACAATGAGCAGTTCTTC
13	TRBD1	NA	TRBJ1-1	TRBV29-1	CSVDRAAGAEAFF	TGCAGCGTGGACAGGGCCGCGGGCGCTGAAGCTTTCTTT
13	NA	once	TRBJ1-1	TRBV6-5	CASRTGMNTEAFF	TGTGCCAGCAGGACAGGCATGAACACTGAAGCTTTCTTT
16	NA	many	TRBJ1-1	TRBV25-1	CASSESGNRANTEAFF	TGTGCCAGCAGTGAATCCGGGAACAGGGCTAACACTGAAGCTTTCTTT